A single sample is the source of the 29 T cell receptor beta chains below, sequenced in a study of OX40 agonist ivuxolimab in advanced cancers. Clones were sequenced by immunoSEQ multiplex PCR, and TCRdb holds only the in-frame ones, with some missing. The sample lists around 21,000 clones, less than 75% seen once, with 33% in the top ten. This specimen was CD4+ or CD8+ T cells sorted from blood, taken in a trial of the OX40 agonist ivuxolimab. These receptors originate from an adult with an advanced solid tumor such as melanoma, head and neck, liver or kidney cancer.

This sequence joins TRBV5-4 and TRBJ1-1, with a tentative D call TRBD1 (5 bases). The V end was cut by 2 bases, the J end by 4 bases, with 21 bases between. The CDR3 consists of 17 residues. Germline V gene sequence: CDR1 SGHNT, CDR2 YYREEE (reference sequence). CDR3 sequence (DNA): TGTGCCAGCAGCTTTTTGGGGGAGGGGCTACGATTCACTGAAGCTTTCTTT. It specifies CASSFLGEGLRFTEAFF. Supplemented by reference TRBV5-4 and TRBJ1-1, the full variable domain reads ETGVTQSPTHLIKTRGQQVTLRCSSQSGHNTVSWYQQALGQGPQFIFQYYREEENGRGNFPPRFSGLQFPNYSSELNVNALELDDSALYLCASSFLGEGLRFTEAFFGQGTRLTVV.

The chain joins TRBV4-3 to TRBJ2-7, with 11 bases lining up with TRBD2. The CDR3 spans 14 residues. In germline, CDR1 is LGHNA, CDR2 YSLEER. J gave up 3 bases and V 3 bases, and 1 base lay outside the gene matches. This CDR3 is CASSQTSGDYEQYF. The CDR3 region has the DNA TGCGCCAGCAGCCAGACTAGCGGGGACTACGAGCAGTACTTC.

This clone was detected a few times. The V call is TRBV19, the J call TRBJ1-1; TRBD1 aligns across 7 bases. Germline lookup yields CDR1 LNHDA and CDR2 SQIVND (reference sequence). The CDR3 is 11 residues long. V gave up 5 bases and J gave up 8 bases; unmatched junction bases: 2. CDR3 nucleotides: TGTGCCAGTAGTCCGGGACAGGAAGCTTTCTTT. It is translated as CASSPGQEAFF.

The chain is built from TRBV28 and TRBJ2-7; 10 nucleotides match TRBD1. Per the germline V gene, CDR1 is MDHEN and CDR2 is SYDVKM. This CDR3 comprises 15 residues. J was trimmed by 3 bases and V by 7 bases; bases with no gene match: 9. The CDR3 reads CASTPGTGVFYEQYF. The CDR3 region has the DNA TGTGCCAGCACCCCCGGGACAGGGGTGTTCTACGAGCAGTACTTC.

The chain recombines TRBV5-8 with TRBJ1-2; D gene ambiguous. The V gene's germline CDR1 is SGHTS and CDR2 YDEGEE. This CDR3 is 13 amino acids long. V was clipped by 0 bases and J by 2 bases, with 5 bases between them. The CDR3 bases are TGTGCCAGCAGCTTGGATCAGAACTATGGCTACACCTTC. This codes for CASSLDQNYGYTF.

The rearrangement uses TRBV11-3 and TRBJ2-3; TRBD2 agrees at 13 bases. The CDR3 runs to 14 residues. Germline-derived CDR1 and CDR2 are SGHNT and YENEEA. Unmatched junction bases numbered 1, after V lost 4 bases and J lost 6 bases. The CDR3 is CASSSGLAGDTQYF. DNA for the CDR3: TGTGCCAGCAGCTCGGGACTAGCGGGGGATACGCAGTATTTT.

This chain links TRBV5-6 with TRBJ2-2; no clear D. With 2 bases removed from V and 7 bases from J, the gap between germline ends came to 6 bases. Germline V CDR1 and CDR2: SGHDT, YYEEEE. There are 12 residues in the CDR3. The CDR3 loop is CASSFGDGELFF. The CDR3 DNA follows: TGTGCCAGCAGCTTTGGGGACGGGGAGCTGTTTTTT. The full variable domain, with the rest looked up from reference TRBV5-6 and TRBJ2-2, is DAGVTQSPTHLIKTRGQQVTLRCSPKSGHDTVSWYQQALGQGPQFIFQYYEEEERQRGNFPDRFSGHQFPNYSSELNVNALLLGDSALYLCASSFGDGELFFGEGSRLTVL.

The chain employs TRBV19 and TRBJ1-1; D gene uncertain. Trimming shortened V by 5 bases and J by 3 bases, and 7 bases separated the two germline ends. In germline, CDR1 is LNHDA, CDR2 SQIVND (reference sequence). The CDR3 length is 12 residues. DNA of the CDR3: TGTGCCAGTAGTCTGGAGTACACTGAAGCTTTCTTT. Protein sequence: CASSLEYTEAFF.

The chain couples TRBV7-9 to TRBJ1-1; D possibly corresponds to TRBD1 (5 bases). This CDR3 has 12 amino acids. V was shortened by 7 bases and J by 4 bases, with 10 bases between the two germline ends. Germline V gives CDR1 SEHNR, CDR2 FQNEAQ (reference sequence). The CDR3 spells CASNLGGTEAFF. DNA for the CDR3: TGTGCCAGCAACCTGGGGGGCACTGAAGCTTTCTTT.

This clone was detected a few times. The junction departs from germline at one end; a sequencing error may be responsible. This specimen includes other DNA sequences encoding the same CDR3. The chain joins TRBV29-1 to TRBJ2-7; a possible D gene is TRBD1 (8 bases). Germline V gives CDR1 SQVTM, CDR2 ANQGSEA. The CDR3 totals 16 residues. CDR3 sequence: CRVGGGDRGHSYEQYF. The CDR3 bases are TGCCGCGTGGGGGGGGGAGACAGGGGCCACTCCTACGAGCAGTACTTC.

This chain links TRBV7-6 with TRBJ2-3, with 10 bases aligning to TRBD2. CDR1 and CDR2 (germline): SGHVS, FNYEAQ. The V gene end was trimmed by 2 bases and the J gene end by 4 bases; junction bases not matched to a gene: 3. The CDR3 has 15 residues. CDR3 residues: CASSLSSGRADTQYF. Written as DNA, the CDR3 is TGTGCCAGCAGCTTATCCAGCGGGAGGGCAGATACGCAGTATTTT.

This clone was counted a few times. The chain couples TRBV6-4 to TRBJ1-2; D uncertain. Trimming shortened V by 5 bases and J by 4 bases, and 11 bases separated the two germline ends. CDR1 is MRHNA, CDR2 SNTAGT, per germline. The CDR3 runs 13 residues. The CDR3 DNA reads TGTGCCAGCAGTTTTGACGGCTCCTATGGCTACACCTTC. Translation: CASSFDGSYGYTF.

The genes are TRBV4-2 and TRBJ2-1, with a weak D call TRBD2 (7 bases). Germline V gene lookup returns CDR1 LGHNA and CDR2 YNFKEQ. Trimming stripped 0 bases from V and 2 bases from J, with 17 bases between. The CDR3 runs 18 residues. CDR3 in DNA: TGTGCCAGCAGCCAAGATACTAGGGGGGGGTACCCCTACAATGAGCAGTTCTTC. Encoded protein: CASSQDTRGGYPYNEQFF.

This chain links TRBV19 with TRBJ2-5; D possibly corresponds to TRBD2 (5 bases). Trimming left V 1 base short and J 2 bases short, with 11 bases between. CDR1 is LNHDA and CDR2 is SQIVND in the germline V gene (reference sequence). The CDR3 is 15 residues long. CDR3 nucleotides: TGTGCCAGTAGTATAGGTGGGAGTGGACAAGAGACCCAGTACTTC. Its protein is CASSIGGSGQETQYF.

The rearrangement links TRBV30 to TRBJ1-1; D is undetermined. This CDR3 has 14 amino acids. Germline V gene data show CDR1 as GTSNPN and CDR2 as SVGIG (reference sequence). V was shortened by 1 base and J by 0 bases, with 9 bases between the two germline ends. The CDR3 spells CAWSARGLNTEAFF. In DNA form, the CDR3 reads TGTGCCTGGAGTGCTCGGGGTCTGAACACTGAAGCTTTCTTT.

CDR3 in amino acids: CASGSPGQGAIEEKLFF. The CDR3 DNA sequence: TGTGCTAGTGGTTCGCCGGGACAGGGGGCGATCGAGGAAAAACTGTTTTTT. The genes are TRBV12-5 and TRBJ1-4; the match to TRBD1 covers 12 bases. CDR1 and CDR2 (germline): LGHNT, FRNRAP. V was pared by 4 bases and J by 8 bases, with 11 bases of the junction left unmatched. This CDR3 spans 17 amino acids.

J is TRBJ2-7 and V is TRBV11-2; 8 nucleotides match TRBD1. The CDR3 contains 17 residues. The V gene's germline CDR1 is SGHAT and CDR2 FQNNGV. Unmatched junction bases numbered 11, after V lost 3 bases and J lost 1 base. CDR3 in DNA: TGTGCCAGCAGCTTGGATGGGGACAGGTTTTGGTCCTACGAGCAGTACTTC. As protein: CASSLDGDRFWSYEQYF.

J is TRBJ2-3 and V is TRBV27, with TRBD2 identical over 10 bases. Germline CDR1 and CDR2: MNHEY and SMNVEV (reference sequence). The CDR3 has 15 amino acids. Germline trimming cut 4 bases from V and 4 bases from J; bases unmatched to any gene: 5. For the CDR3, the DNA is TGTGCCAGCAGTTCCGCTAGCGGGAGTCCAGATACGCAGTATTTT. Its protein is CASSSASGSPDTQYF.

This sequence joins TRBV7-9 and TRBJ2-2, with D unresolved. V shed 4 bases and J shed 4 bases, with 1 base lying between them. The CDR3 has 11 amino acids. Germline-derived CDR1 and CDR2 are SEHNR and FQNEAQ (reference sequence). The CDR3 bases are TGTGCCAGCAGCTCCACCGGGGAGCTGTTTTTT. Translated, it gives CASSSTGELFF.

This chain links TRBV6-5 with TRBJ2-1, with no clear D. In germline, CDR1 is MNHEY, CDR2 SVGAGI. This CDR3 is built from 15 residues. Trimming took 5 bases from V and 1 from J, leaving 12 bases between them. For the CDR3, the DNA is TGTGCCAGCAGTCCTGACTGGGGATCCTACAATGAGCAGTTCTTC. Residues: CASSPDWGSYNEQFF.

The table lists this clone with a count of one. The CDR3 is CASSLGTLTEAFF. In DNA, the CDR3 is TGTGCCAGCAGCCTAGGGACTCTAACTGAAGCTTTCTTT. The rearrangement links TRBV11-3 to TRBJ1-1; D perhaps matches TRBD1 (5 bases). CDR1 SGHNT and CDR2 YENEEA come from the germline V gene. The V end lost 5 bases, the J end lost 5 bases, and 12 bases lay between the germline ends. This CDR3 contains 13 residues.

V and J are TRBV28 and TRBJ1-2; D call uncertain. Trimming stripped 5 bases from V and 8 bases from J, with 15 bases between. The CDR3 has 13 residues. The V gene's germline CDR1 is MDHEN and CDR2 SYDVKM. CDR3 in amino acids: CASSPSSLWGYTF. Here the CDR3 DNA reads TGTGCCAGCAGTCCCAGCAGCCTATGGGGCTACACCTTC.

Only a few counts were recorded for this clone. The J gene is TRBJ1-3, the V gene TRBV19; D call uncertain. Germline V gene data show CDR1 as LNHDA and CDR2 as SQIVND (reference sequence). This CDR3 comprises 15 residues. Between the trimmed V and J ends, which lost 4 bases and 0 bases, there was a span of 10 bases. The CDR3 region is CASSTDTNSGNTIYF. CDR3 in DNA: TGTGCCAGTAGTACCGACACGAACTCTGGAAACACCATATATTTT. Full variable domain (rest looked up from reference TRBV19 and TRBJ1-3): DGGITQSPKYLFRKEGQNVTLSCEQNLNHDAMYWYRQDPGQGLRLIYYSQIVNDFQKGDIAEGYSVSREKKESFPLTVTSAQKNPTAFYLCASSTDTNSGNTIYFGEGSWLTVV.

The genes are TRBV27 and TRBJ2-7, with 9 bases aligning to TRBD1. CDR3 length equals 14 residues. V dropped 4 bases and J dropped 3; count of bases not matched to a gene: 4. CDR1 is MNHEY, CDR2 SMNVEV, per germline (reference sequence). The CDR3 loop reads CASSSGTGLYEQYF. CDR3 coding DNA: TGTGCCAGCAGTTCCGGGACAGGGCTCTACGAGCAGTACTTC.

The count of this clone is one. This chain connects TRBV15 to TRBJ1-2; maybe TRBD1 (5 bases). V dropped 0 bases and J dropped 5 bases, with 13 bases sitting between them. From germline, CDR1 is LNHNV and CDR2 YYDKDF (reference sequence). This CDR3 is built from 15 residues. The CDR3 region has the DNA TGTGCCACCAGCAGAGAAGCGGACATGGTATATGGCTACACCTTC. As protein: CATSREADMVYGYTF. Drawing the rest from reference TRBV15 and TRBJ1-2, the complete variable domain is DAMVIQNPRYQVTQFGKPVTLSCSQTLNHNVMYWYQQKSSQAPKLLFHYYDKDFNNEADTPDNFQSRRPNTSFCFLDIRSPGLGDTAMYLCATSREADMVYGYTFGSGTRLTVV.

This clone was counted only a few times. This chain joins TRBV27 and TRBJ1-1, with D possibly matching TRBD1 (5 bases). CDR3 length: 15 amino acids. The germline CDR1 and CDR2 sequences are MNHEY and SMNVEV (reference sequence). Trimming left V 1 base short and J 0 bases short, with 9 bases between. CDR3 coding DNA: TGTGCCAGCAGTTTATGGGGGACGATGAACACTGAAGCTTTCTTT. Amino acid sequence: CASSLWGTMNTEAFF.

The table lists this clone with a few counts. This chain connects TRBV27 to TRBJ2-7; D unclear. Germline values: CDR1 MNHEY, CDR2 SMNVEV (reference sequence). V dropped 6 bases and J dropped 0 bases, with 9 bases sitting between them. The CDR3 covers 13 residues. DNA of the CDR3: TGTGCCAGCAGGGTGATGAGCTCCTACGAGCAGTACTTC. Protein: CASRVMSSYEQYF.

This clone appeared once. The V gene is TRBV2, the J gene TRBJ2-5, with 7 bases matching TRBD1. Unmatched junction bases numbered 8, after V lost 2 bases and J lost 2 bases. This CDR3 comprises 16 residues. CDR1 and CDR2 from the germline V gene are SNHLY and FYNNEI. The CDR3 region is CASSEFHGRGQETQYF. The DNA of the CDR3 is TGTGCCAGCAGTGAATTCCACGGCAGGGGGCAAGAGACCCAGTACTTC. The full variable domain, with the rest looked up from reference TRBV2 and TRBJ2-5, is EPEVTQTPSHQVTQMGQEVILRCVPISNHLYFYWYRQILGQKVEFLVSFYNNEISEKSEIFDDQFSVERPDGSNFTLKIRSTKLEDSAMYFCASSEFHGRGQETQYFGPGTRLLVL.

The table lists this clone with a few counts. The chain combines TRBV5-6 with TRBJ2-3, with TRBD1 as a possible D gene (5 bases). The CDR3 is made up of 12 amino acids. V lost 6 bases and J lost 5, with 10 bases in between. Germline V gene sequence: CDR1 SGHDT, CDR2 YYEEEE. The chain's CDR3 is CASKGHKDTQYF. DNA of the CDR3: TGTGCCAGCAAGGGGCACAAAGATACGCAGTATTTT.